This TCR beta chain was identified during a study of regulatory T cells in long-lasting Graves disease. This clonotype was observed many times. The time point was: newly diagnosed GD, antithyroid drugs for less than 3 months. The TCR library was prepared using RNA isolated from PBMCs. Sequencing libraries for TCR beta were prepared with iRepertoire HTBI primers and Arm-PCR of CDR3 regions. TCRdb reanalysed the multiplex PCR reads using MiXCR and keeps one entry per CDR3 protein. The sample lists more than 350,000 distinct CDR3 sequences, approximately 15% occurring once. V lost 1 base to trimming and J lost 6 bases; unmatched junction nucleotides: 3. The CDR3 runs to 15 residues. Germline values: CDR1 PRHDT, CDR2 FYEKMQ (reference sequence). These data were also reused for a study on T cells in Graves' hyperthyroidism and ophthalmopathy.

The sequence was obtained from a woman aged 25-40 years with Graves disease. The chain carries TRBV13 and TRBJ2-2; 9 positions agree with TRBD1. The specimen was peripheral blood mononuclear cells (PBMCs), collected at new diagnosis, from a patient treated with antithyroid drugs. In DNA form, the CDR3 reads TGTGCCAGCAGCTTAGCGGGACAGGGATCCGGGGAGCTGTTTTTT. Protein product: CASSLAGQGSGELFF.